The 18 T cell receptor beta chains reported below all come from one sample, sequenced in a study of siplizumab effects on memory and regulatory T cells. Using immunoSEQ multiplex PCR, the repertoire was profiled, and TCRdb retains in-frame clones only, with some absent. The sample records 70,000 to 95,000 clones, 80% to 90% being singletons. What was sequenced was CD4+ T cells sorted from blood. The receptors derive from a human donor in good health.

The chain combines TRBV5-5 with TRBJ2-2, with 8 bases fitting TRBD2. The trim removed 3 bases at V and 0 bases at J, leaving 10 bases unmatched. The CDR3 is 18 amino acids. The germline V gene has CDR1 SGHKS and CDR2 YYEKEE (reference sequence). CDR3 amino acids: CASSSISGTGANTGELFF. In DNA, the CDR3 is TGTGCCAGCAGCTCCATTAGCGGGACGGGAGCGAACACCGGGGAGCTGTTTTTT.

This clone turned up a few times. CDR3 nucleotides: TGTGCCAGCAGGAGGGCTGGCGGCGAGTTTGAAGCTTTCTTT. This translates into CASRRAGGEFEAFF. The chain has TRBV6-1 and TRBJ1-1; D is ambiguous. The germline V and J ends were trimmed by 6 bases and 7 bases, with 18 bases remaining between them. CDR3 length: 14 amino acids. Per the germline V gene, CDR1 is MNHNS and CDR2 is SASEGT.

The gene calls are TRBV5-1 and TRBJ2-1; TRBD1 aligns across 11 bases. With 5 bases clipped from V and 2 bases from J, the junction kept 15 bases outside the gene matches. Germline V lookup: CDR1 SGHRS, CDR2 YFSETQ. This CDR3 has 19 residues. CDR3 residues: CASRVRGQGDFGAYNEQFF. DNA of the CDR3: TGCGCCAGCAGGGTCCGGGGACAGGGGGATTTTGGGGCCTACAATGAGCAGTTCTTC.

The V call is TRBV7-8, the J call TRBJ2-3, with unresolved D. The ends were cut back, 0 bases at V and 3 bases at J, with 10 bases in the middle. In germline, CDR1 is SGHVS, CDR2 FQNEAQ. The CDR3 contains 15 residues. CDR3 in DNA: TGTGCCAGCAGCTTAGCGTCTACCTTTACAGATACGCAGTATTTT. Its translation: CASSLASTFTDTQYF.

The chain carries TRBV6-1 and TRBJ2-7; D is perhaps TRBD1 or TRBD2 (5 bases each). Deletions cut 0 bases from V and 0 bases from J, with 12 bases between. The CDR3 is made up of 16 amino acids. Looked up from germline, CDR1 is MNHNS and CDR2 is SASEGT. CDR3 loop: CASSEAGTQASYEQYF. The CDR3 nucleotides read TGTGCCAGCAGTGAAGCAGGGACCCAAGCCTCCTACGAGCAGTACTTC.

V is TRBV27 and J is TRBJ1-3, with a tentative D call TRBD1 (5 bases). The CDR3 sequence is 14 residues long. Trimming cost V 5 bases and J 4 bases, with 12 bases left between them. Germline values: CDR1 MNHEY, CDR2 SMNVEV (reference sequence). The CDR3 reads CASSRAGAGNTIYF. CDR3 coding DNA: TGTGCCAGCAGTAGAGCCGGGGCCGGAAACACCATATATTTT.

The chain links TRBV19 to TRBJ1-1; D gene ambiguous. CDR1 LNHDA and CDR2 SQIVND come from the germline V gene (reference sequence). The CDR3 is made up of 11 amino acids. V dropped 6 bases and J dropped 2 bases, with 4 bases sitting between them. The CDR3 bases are TGTGCCAGTAGAAGCAACACTGAAGCTTTCTTT. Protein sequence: CASRSNTEAFF.

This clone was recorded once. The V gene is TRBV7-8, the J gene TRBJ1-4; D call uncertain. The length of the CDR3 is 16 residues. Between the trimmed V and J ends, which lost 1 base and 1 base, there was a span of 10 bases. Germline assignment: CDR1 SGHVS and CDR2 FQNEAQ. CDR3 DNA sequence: TGTGCCAGCAGCTTAGATCCGGCAGGAACTAATGAAAAACTGTTTTTT. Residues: CASSLDPAGTNEKLFF.

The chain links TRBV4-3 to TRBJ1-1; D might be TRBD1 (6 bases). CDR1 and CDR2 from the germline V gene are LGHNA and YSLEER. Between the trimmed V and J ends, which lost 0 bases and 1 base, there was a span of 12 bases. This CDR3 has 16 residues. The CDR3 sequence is CASSQDLWGQNTEAFF. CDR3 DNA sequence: TGCGCCAGCAGCCAAGATCTTTGGGGACAGAACACTGAAGCTTTCTTT.

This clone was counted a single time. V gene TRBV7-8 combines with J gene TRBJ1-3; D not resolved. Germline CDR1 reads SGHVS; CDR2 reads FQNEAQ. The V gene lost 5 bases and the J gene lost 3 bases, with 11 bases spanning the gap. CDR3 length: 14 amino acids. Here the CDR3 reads CASSPGHIGNTIYF. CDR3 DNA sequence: TGTGCCAGCAGCCCCGGGCACATTGGAAACACCATATATTTT.

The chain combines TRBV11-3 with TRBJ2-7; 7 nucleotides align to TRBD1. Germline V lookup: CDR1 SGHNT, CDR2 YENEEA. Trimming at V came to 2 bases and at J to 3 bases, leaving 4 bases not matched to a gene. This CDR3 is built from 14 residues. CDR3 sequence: CASSLSGTDYEQYF. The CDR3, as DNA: TGTGCCAGCAGCTTATCCGGGACAGACTACGAGCAGTACTTC. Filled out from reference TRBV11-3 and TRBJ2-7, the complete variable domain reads EAGVVQSPRYKIIEKKQPVAFWCNPISGHNTLYWYLQNLGQGPELLIRYENEEAVDDSQLPKDRFSAERLKGVDSTLKIQPAELGDSAVYLCASSLSGTDYEQYFGPGTRLTVT.

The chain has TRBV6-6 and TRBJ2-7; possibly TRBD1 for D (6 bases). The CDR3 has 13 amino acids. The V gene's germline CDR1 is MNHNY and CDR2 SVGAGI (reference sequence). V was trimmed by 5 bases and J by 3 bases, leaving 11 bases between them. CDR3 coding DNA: TGTGCCAGCAGTCTTACAGGGATCTACGAGCAGTACTTC. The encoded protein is CASSLTGIYEQYF.

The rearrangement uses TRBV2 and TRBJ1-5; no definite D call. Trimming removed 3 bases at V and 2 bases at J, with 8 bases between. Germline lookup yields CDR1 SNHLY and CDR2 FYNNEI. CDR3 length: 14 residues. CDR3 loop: CASSDKVRNQPQHF. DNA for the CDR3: TGTGCCAGCAGTGATAAGGTACGCAATCAGCCCCAGCATTTT.

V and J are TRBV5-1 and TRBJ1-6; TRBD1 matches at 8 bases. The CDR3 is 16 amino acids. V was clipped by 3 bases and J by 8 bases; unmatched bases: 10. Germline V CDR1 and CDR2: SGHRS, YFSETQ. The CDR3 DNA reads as TGCGCCAGCAGCTCACTTAGACAGGGGTCTTATTCACCCCTCCACTTT. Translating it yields CASSSLRQGSYSPLHF.

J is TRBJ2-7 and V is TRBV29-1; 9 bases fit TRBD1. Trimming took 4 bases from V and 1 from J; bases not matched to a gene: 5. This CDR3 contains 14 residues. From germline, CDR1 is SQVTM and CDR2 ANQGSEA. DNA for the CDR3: TGCAGCGTTGGGGGACAGGGCCTGTCCTACGAGCAGTACTTC. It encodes CSVGGQGLSYEQYF.

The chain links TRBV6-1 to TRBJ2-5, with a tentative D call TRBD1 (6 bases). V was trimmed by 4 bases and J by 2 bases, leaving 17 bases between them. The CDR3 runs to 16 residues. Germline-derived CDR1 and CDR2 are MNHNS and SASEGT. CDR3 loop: CASSGGRGQTQETQYF. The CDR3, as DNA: TGTGCCAGCAGTGGCGGACGAGGACAGACTCAAGAGACCCAGTACTTC.

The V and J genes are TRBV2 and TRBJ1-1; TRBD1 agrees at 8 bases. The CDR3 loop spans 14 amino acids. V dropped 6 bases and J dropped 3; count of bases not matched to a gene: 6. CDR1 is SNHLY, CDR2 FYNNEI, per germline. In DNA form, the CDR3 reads TGTGCCAGCAGGTACAGGGGGGCGGACACTGAAGCTTTCTTT. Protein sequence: CASRYRGADTEAFF.

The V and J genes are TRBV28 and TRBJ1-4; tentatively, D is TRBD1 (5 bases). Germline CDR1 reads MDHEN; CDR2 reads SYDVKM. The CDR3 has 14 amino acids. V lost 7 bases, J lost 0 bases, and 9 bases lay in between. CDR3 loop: CASNQGSTNEKLFF. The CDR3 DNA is TGTGCCAGCAACCAGGGTTCAACTAATGAAAAACTGTTTTTT.